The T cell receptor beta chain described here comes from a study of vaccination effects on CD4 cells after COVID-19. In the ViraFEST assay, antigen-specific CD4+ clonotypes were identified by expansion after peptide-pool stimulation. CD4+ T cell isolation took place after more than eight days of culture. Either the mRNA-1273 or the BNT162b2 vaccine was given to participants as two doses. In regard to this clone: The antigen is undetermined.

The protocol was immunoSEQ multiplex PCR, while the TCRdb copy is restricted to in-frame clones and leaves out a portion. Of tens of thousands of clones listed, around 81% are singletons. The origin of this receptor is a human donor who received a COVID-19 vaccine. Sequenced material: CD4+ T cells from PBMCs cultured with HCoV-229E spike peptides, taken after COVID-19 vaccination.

CDR3 loop: CASSIGLAGEKLFF. DNA for the CDR3: TGTGCCAGCAGCATAGGTCTGGCCGGGGAAAAACTGTTTTTT. The gene calls are TRBV6-5 and TRBJ1-4; D gene uncertain. The CDR3 consists of 14 residues. V was trimmed by 6 bases and J by 8 bases, leaving 16 bases between them. The germline V gene has CDR1 MNHEY and CDR2 SVGAGI.